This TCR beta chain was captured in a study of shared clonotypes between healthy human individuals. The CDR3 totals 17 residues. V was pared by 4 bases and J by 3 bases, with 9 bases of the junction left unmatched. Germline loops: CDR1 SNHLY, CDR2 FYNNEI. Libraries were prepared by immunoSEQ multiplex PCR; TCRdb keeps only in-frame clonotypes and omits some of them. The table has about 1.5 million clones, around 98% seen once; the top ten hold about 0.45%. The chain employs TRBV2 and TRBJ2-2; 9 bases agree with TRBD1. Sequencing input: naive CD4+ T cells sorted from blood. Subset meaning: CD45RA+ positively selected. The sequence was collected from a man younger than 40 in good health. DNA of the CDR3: TGTGCCAGCAGTGGCGGAAGACAGGGGGACCACACCGGGGAGCTGTTTTTT. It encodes CASSGGRQGDHTGELFF.